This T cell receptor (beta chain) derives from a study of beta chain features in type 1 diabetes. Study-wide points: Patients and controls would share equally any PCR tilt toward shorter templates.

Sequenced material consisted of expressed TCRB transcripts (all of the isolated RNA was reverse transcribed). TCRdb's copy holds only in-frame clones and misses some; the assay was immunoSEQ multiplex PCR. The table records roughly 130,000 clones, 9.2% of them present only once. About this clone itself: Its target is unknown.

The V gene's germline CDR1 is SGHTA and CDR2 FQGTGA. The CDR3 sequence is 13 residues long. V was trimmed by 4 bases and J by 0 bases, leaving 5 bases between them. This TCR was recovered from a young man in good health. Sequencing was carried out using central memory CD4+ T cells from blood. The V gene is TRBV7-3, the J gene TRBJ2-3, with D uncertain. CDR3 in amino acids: CASSSYSTDTQYF. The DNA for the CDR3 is TGTGCCAGCAGCTCGTATAGCACAGATACGCAGTATTTT.